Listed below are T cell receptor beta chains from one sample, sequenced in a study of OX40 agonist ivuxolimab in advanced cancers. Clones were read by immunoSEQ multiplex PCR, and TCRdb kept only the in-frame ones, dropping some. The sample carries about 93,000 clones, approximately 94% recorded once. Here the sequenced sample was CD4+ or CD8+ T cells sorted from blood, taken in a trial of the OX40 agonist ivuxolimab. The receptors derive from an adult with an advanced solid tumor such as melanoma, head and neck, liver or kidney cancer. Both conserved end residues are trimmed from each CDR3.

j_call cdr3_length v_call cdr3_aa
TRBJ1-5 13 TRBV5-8 ASSSGQSSNQPQH
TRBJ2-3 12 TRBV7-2 ASSRGQGVDTQY
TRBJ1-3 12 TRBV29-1 SVVSETTGNTIY
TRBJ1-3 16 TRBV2 ASRERFGGRGKGNTIY
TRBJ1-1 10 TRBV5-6 ASSLGYTEAF
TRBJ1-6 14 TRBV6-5 ASSSGHSFPNSPLH
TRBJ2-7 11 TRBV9 ASSEGTSSEQY
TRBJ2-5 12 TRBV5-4 ASSLGDTQETQY
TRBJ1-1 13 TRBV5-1 ASSLGQGANTEAF
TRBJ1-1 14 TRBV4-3 ASSQDLQSENTEAF
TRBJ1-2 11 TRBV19 ASTPDSSYGYT
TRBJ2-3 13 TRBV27 ASTKTSGRTDTQY
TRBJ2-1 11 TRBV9 ASREGSYNEQF
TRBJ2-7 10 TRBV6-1 ATSFGTYEQY
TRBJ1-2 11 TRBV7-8 ASSLEDYYGYT
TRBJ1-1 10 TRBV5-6 ASGDSYTEAF
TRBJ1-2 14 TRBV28 ASSYPGTGGIYGYT
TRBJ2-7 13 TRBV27 ASSLSWEFSYEQY
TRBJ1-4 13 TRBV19 ASSFSGQGNEKLF
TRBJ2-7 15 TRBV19 ASSTLLSRQGTYEQY
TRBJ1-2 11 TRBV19 ASSVDRGDGYT
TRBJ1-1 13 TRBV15 ATSSLGHMNTEAF
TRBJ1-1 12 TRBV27 ASSFRGGDTEAF
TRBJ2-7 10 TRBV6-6 ATRDWSYEQY
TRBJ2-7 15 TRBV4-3 ASSQSQWTSGGYEQY
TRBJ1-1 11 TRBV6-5 ASSDRANTEAF
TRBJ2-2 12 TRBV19 ATLDRGRTGELF
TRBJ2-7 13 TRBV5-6 ASSLVDRYSDEQY
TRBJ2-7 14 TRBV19 ASSTGPPGRSYEQY
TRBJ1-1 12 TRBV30 AWKSQGLGTEAF
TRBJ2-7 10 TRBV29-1 SVRTGDYEQY
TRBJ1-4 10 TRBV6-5 ASRGDEEKLF
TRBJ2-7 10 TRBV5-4 ASSFFGREQY
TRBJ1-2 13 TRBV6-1 ASSEAFLGNYGYT
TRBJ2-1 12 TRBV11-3 ASSRAGARNEQF
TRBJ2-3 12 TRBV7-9 ASSSFGAPDTQY
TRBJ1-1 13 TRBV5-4 ASSSDTSGVTEAF
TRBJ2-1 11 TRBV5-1 ASSLEGGWEQF
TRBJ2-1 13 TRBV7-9 ASSGASTSYNEQF
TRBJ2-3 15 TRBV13 ASSYSLGGLSTDTQY
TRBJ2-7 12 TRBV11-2 ASSLGTGNYEQY
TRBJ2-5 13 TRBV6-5 ASRHSRFREETQY
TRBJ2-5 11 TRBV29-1 SAHLRDKETQY
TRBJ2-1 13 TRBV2 ASSEWTGLYNEQF
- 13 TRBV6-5 ASRDTGTRAYEQY
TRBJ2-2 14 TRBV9 ASSVDPNGGSGELF
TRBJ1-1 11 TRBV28 ASSSTGFTEAF
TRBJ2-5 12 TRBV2 ASSGGGGQETQY
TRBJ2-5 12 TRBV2 ASTARGDQETQY
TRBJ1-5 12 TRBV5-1 ASSSGPEGQPQH